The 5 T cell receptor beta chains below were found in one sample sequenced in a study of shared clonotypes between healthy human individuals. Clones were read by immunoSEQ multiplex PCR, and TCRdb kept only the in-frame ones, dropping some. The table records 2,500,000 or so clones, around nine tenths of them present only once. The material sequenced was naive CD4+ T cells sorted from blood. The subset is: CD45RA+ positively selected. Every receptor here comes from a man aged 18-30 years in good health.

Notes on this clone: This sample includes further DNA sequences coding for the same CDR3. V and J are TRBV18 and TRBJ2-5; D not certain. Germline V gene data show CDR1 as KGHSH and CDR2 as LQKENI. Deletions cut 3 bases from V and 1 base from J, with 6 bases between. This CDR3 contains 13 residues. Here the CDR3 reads CASSPGSQETQYF. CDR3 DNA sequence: TGTGCCAGCTCACCGGGCAGCCAAGAGACCCAGTACTTC.

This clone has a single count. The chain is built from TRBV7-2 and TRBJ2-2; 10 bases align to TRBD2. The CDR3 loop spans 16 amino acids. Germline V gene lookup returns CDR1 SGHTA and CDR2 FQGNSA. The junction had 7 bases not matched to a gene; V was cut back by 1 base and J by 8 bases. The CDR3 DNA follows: TGTGCCAGCAGCTTAGAAAGCGGGAGGGCCGTTGGGGAGCTGTTTTTT. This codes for CASSLESGRAVGELFF. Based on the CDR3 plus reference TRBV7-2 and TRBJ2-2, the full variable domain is GAGVSQSPSNKVTEKGKDVELRCDPISGHTALYWYRQSLGQGLEFLIYFQGNSAPDKSGLPSDRFSAERTGGSVSTLTIQRTQQEDSAVYLCASSLESGRAVGELFFGEGSRLTVL.

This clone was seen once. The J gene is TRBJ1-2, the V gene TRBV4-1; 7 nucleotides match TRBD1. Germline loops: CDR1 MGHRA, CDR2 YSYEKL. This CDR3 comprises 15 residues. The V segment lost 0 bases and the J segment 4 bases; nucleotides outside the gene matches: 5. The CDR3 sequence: CASSQENPGGYGYTF. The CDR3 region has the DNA TGCGCCAGCAGCCAAGAAAACCCAGGGGGCTATGGCTACACCTTC.

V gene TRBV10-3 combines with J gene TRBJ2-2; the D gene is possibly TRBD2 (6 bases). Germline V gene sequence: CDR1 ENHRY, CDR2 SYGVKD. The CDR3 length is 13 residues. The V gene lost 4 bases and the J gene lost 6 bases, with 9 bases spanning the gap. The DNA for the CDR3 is TGTGCCATCAGTGGGCAGCGGGCCGGGGAGCTGTTTTTT. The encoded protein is CAISGQRAGELFF.

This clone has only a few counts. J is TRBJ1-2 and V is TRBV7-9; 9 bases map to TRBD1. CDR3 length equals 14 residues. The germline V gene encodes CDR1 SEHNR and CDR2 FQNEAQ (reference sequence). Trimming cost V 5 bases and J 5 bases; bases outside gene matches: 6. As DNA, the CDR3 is TGTGCCAGCAGCGATACCGGACAGGGGTATGGCTACACCTTC. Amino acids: CASSDTGQGYGYTF.